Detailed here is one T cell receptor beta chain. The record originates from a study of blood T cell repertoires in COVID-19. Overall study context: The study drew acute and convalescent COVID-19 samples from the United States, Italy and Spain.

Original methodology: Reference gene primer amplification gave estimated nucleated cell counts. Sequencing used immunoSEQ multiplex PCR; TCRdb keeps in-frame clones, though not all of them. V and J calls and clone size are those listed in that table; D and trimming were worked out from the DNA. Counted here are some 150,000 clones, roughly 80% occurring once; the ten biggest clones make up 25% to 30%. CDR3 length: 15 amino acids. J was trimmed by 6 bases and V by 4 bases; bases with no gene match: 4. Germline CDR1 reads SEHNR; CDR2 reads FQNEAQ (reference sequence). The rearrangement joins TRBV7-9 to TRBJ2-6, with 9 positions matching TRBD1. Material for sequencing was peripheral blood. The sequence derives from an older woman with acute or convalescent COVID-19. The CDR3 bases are TGTGCCAGCAGCTGGGGGGACAGGGTGGCCAACGTCCTGACTTTC. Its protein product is CASSWGDRVANVLTF.